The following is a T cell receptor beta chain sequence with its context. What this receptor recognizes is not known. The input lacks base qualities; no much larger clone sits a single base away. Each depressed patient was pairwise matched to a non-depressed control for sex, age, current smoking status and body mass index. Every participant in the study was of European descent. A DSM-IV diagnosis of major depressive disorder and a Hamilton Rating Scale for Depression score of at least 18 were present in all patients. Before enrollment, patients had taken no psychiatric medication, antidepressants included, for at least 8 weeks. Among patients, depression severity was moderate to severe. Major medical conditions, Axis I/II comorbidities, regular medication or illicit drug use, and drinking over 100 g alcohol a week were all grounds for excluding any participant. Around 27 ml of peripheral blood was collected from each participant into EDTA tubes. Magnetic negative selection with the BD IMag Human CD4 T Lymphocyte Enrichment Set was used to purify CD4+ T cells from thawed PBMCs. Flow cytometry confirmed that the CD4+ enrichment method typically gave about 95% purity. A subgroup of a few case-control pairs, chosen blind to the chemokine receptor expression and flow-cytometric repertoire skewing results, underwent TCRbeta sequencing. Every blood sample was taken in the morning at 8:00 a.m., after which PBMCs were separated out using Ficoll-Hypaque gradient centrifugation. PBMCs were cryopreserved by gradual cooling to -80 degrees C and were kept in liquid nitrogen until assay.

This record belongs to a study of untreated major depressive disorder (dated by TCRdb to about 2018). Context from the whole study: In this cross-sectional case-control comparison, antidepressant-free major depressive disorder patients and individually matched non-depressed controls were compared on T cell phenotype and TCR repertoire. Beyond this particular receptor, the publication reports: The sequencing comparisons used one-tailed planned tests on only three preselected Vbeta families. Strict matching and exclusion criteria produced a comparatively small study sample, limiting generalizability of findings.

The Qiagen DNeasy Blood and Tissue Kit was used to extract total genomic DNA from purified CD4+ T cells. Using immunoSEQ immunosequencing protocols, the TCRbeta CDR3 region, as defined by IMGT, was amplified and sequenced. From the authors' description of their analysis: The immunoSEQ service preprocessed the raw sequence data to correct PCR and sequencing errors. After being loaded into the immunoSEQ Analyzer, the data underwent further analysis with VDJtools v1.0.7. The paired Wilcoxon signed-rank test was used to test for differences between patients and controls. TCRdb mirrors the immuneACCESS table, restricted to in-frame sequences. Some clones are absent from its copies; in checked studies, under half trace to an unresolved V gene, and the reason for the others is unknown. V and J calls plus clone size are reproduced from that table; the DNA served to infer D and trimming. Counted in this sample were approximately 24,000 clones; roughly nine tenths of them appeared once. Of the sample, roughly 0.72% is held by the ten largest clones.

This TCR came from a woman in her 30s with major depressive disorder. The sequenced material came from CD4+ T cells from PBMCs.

In nucleotide form, the sequence is TGTGCCAGCAGACACGGGACTAGCGGGAACACCGGGGAGCTGTTTTTT. The encoded protein is CASRHGTSGNTGELFF. The sequence joins TRBV5-4 to TRBJ2-2, with 11 bases aligning to TRBD2. The germline V gene (reference sequence) specifies SGHNT as CDR1 and YYREEE as CDR2. For this chain, trimming is 5 bases at the V end and 1 base at the J end, and the number of junction bases without a gene match is 4. From the cysteine up to the phenylalanine, the CDR3 has a length of 16 residues. Only the CDR3 part of the read is kept: 48 bases, read in frame from the first base.